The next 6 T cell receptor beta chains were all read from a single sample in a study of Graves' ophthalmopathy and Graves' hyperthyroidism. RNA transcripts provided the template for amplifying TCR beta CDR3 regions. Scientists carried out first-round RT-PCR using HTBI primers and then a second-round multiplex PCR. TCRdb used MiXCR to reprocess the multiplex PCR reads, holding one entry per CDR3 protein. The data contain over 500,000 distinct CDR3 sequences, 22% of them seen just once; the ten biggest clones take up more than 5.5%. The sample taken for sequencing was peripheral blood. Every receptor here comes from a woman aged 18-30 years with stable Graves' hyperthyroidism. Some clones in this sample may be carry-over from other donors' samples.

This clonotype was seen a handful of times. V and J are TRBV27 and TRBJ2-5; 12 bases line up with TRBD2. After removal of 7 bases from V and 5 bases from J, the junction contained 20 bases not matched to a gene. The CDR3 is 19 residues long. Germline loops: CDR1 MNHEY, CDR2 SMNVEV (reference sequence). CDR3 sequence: CASTQAVDGLAGSRETQYF. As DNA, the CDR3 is TGTGCCAGCACCCAAGCGGTCGACGGACTAGCGGGAAGTAGGGAGACCCAGTACTTC.

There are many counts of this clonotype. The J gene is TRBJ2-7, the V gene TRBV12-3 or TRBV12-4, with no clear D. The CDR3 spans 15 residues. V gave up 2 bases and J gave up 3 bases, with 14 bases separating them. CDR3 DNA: TGTGCCAGCAGTTTAATAAGACTTTTGATCTACGAGCAGTACTTC. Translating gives CASSLIRLLIYEQYF.

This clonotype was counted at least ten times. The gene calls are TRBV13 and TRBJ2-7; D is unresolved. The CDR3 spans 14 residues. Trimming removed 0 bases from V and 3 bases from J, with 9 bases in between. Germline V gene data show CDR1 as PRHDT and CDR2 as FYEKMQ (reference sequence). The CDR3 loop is CASSLGSLIYEQYF. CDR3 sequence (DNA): TGTGCCAGCAGCTTAGGGAGTTTAATCTACGAGCAGTACTTC. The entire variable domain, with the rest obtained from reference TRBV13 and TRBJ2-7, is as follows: AAGVIQSPRHLIKEKRETATLKCYPIPRHDTVYWYQQGPGQDPQFLISFYEKMQSDKGSIPDRFSAQQFSDYHSELNMSSLELGDSALYFCASSLGSLIYEQYFGPGTRLTVT.

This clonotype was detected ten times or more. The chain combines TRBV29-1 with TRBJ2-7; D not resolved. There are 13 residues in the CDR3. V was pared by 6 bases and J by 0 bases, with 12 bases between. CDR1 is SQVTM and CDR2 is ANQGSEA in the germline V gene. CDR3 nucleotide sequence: TGCAGCGTCAAGACCGGCAGCTCCTACGAGCAGTACTTC. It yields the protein CSVKTGSSYEQYF.

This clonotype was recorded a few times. CDR3 amino acids: CATGAGSIGELFF. The CDR3 DNA reads TGTGCCACCGGGGCAGGGAGTATCGGGGAGCTGTTTTTT. V and J are TRBV24-1 and TRBJ2-2; possibly TRBD1 or TRBD2 for D (5 bases each). CDR1 and CDR2 (germline): KGHDR, SFDVKD. The ends were cut back, 9 bases at V and 7 bases at J, with 14 bases in the middle. The CDR3 is made up of 13 amino acids.

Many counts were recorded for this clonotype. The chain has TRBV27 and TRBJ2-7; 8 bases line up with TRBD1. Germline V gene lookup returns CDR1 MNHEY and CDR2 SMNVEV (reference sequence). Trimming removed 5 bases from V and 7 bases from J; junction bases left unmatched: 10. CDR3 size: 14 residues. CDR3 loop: CASSGQDRVWEQYF. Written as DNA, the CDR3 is TGTGCCAGCAGTGGTCAGGACAGGGTTTGGGAGCAGTACTTC.